Presented here are 11 T cell receptor beta chains from one specimen sequenced in a study of response to subunit inactivated influenza vaccine. TCRdb reprocessed the RT-PCR reads via MiXCR and lists one record per CDR3 protein. The table shows approximately 530,000 distinct CDR3 sequences, with less than 7.5% occurring only once. The sequencing used PBMCs from blood, collected roughly 24 months after vaccination. Every receptor here comes from a man aged 45 to 70 who received an inactivated influenza vaccine.

This clonotype was counted only a few times. The chain has TRBV6-5 and TRBJ2-3; tentatively, D is TRBD1 or TRBD2 (6 bases each). The length of the CDR3 is 15 residues. The V gene lost 4 bases and the J gene lost 0 bases, with 11 bases spanning the gap. Germline V gene lookup returns CDR1 MNHEY and CDR2 SVGAGI. CDR3 nucleotide sequence: TGTGCCAGCAGTTCCCGGGGGCGTAGCACAGATACGCAGTATTTT. Protein sequence: CASSSRGRSTDTQYF.

There are a few counts of this clonotype. V and J are TRBV3-1 and TRBJ2-2; no firm D call. The CDR3 has 16 amino acids. Trimming cost V 1 base and J 1 base, with 10 bases left between them. From germline, CDR1 is LGHDT and CDR2 YNNKEL (reference sequence). The CDR3: CASSQALLLNTGELFF. In DNA form, the CDR3 reads TGTGCCAGCAGCCAAGCTCTCCTACTGAACACCGGGGAGCTGTTTTTT.

This clonotype showed up just a few times. The CDR3 region is CSANARVTSTDTQYF. Written as DNA, the CDR3 is TGCAGTGCTAACGCAAGAGTTACTAGCACAGATACGCAGTATTTT. The chain employs TRBV20-1 and TRBJ2-3; D remains unclear. Germline V gene lookup returns CDR1 DFQATT and CDR2 SNEGSKA (reference sequence). There are 15 residues in the CDR3. V lost 4 bases and J 0 bases, leaving 14 bases between the germline ends.

This clonotype was seen more than once but under ten times. The chain employs TRBV11-2 and TRBJ2-5; D remains unclear. This CDR3 is 14 amino acids long. Trimming took off 4 bases at V and 1 base at J, with 10 bases between the two ends. Germline loops: CDR1 SGHAT, CDR2 FQNNGV. This CDR3 reads CASSSNDGQETQYF. In nucleotides, the CDR3 is TGTGCCAGCAGCTCGAATGACGGCCAAGAGACCCAGTACTTC.

The chain uses TRBV4-2 and TRBJ2-5, with TRBD2 identical over 9 bases. CDR1 is LGHNA and CDR2 is YNFKEQ in the germline V gene. After removal of 4 bases from V and 5 bases from J, the junction contained 11 bases not matched to a gene. The CDR3 runs 16 residues. The CDR3 loop reads CASSRTLTSGGETQYF. CDR3 bases: TGTGCCAGCAGCCGCACCCTGACTAGCGGCGGGGAGACCCAGTACTTC.

The sample holds many counts of this clonotype. This chain uses TRBV7-2 with TRBJ2-1, with D perhaps assigned TRBD1 or TRBD2 (5 bases each). V lost 0 bases and J 0 bases, leaving 6 bases between the germline ends. Germline CDR1 and CDR2: SGHTA and FQGNSA. The CDR3 has 15 amino acids. The DNA for the CDR3 is TGTGCCAGCAGCTTAGCGAGGGGCTCCTACAATGAGCAGTTCTTC. Translated, it gives CASSLARGSYNEQFF.

The DNA of the CDR3 is TGTGCCAGCAGCGAGGACAGAATCTCACCCCTCCACTTT. This gives the protein CASSEDRISPLHF. V gene TRBV7-2 combines with J gene TRBJ1-6, with D maybe TRBD1 (6 bases). The CDR3 is 13 amino acids. V gave up 5 bases and J gave up 10 bases, with 12 bases separating them. Germline values: CDR1 SGHTA, CDR2 FQGNSA.

The sample holds a few counts of this clonotype. The chain uses TRBV9 and TRBJ2-4; no definite D call. Looked up from germline, CDR1 is SGDLS and CDR2 is YYNGEE. With 0 bases removed from V and 7 bases from J, the gap between germline ends came to 11 bases. This CDR3 has 14 amino acids. The CDR3 DNA follows: TGTGCCAGCAGCGTAGGGCCCAATAACAACATTCAGTACTTC. Residues: CASSVGPNNNIQYF.

The chain links TRBV20-1 to TRBJ2-6; the D gene could be TRBD1 or TRBD2 (5 bases each). The CDR3 covers 13 residues. Germline V gene sequence: CDR1 DFQATT, CDR2 SNEGSKA (reference sequence). V lost 6 bases to trimming and J lost 4 bases, with 10 bases between them. The CDR3 DNA is TGCAGTGCCCCCGGGGCCGGGGCCAACGTCCTGACTTTC. Translation: CSAPGAGANVLTF.

This clonotype has ten or more counts. This sequence joins TRBV12-3 or TRBV12-4 and TRBJ2-1, with D perhaps matching TRBD1 (6 bases). Trimming stripped 6 bases from V and 4 bases from J, with 10 bases between. CDR3 length: 13 residues. The CDR3 DNA reads TGTGCCAGCAGAGCCCAGGGGTACAATGAGCAGTTCTTC. Translated: CASRAQGYNEQFF.

The chain joins TRBV6-2 or TRBV6-3 to TRBJ2-3; no reliable D call. The V gene's germline CDR1 is MNHEY and CDR2 SVGEGT. This CDR3 has 15 residues. V was pared by 2 bases and J by 2 bases, with 11 bases between. CDR3 sequence: CASSYLKPNTDTQYF. As DNA, the CDR3 is TGTGCCAGCAGTTACCTCAAGCCTAACACAGATACGCAGTATTTT.